These T cell receptor beta chains were read from a single sample in a study of T cells in Graves' hyperthyroidism and ophthalmopathy. One entry per CDR3 protein results from TCRdb running MiXCR on the multiplex PCR reads. The sample yields fewer than 750,000 distinct CDR3 sequences, just over 45% seen once. The sequencing sample was made of peripheral blood or thyroid tissue (not recorded which). The receptors stem from a young woman with Graves' hyperthyroidism. Both conserved end residues are part of each CDR3. D genes are given only for firm matches. Expanded clones are given a class, and other clones once, few, many or no size at all.

V	size	D	J	DNA	CDR3
TRBV2	NA	NA	TRBJ2-5	TGTGCCAGCAGTGACCATGTCGGGGAGACCCAGTACTTC	CASSDHVGETQYF
TRBV29-1	NA	NA	TRBJ1-4	TGCAGCGTTGACCCGGGACGCGAAGCGGGGTTTAATGAAAAACTGTTTTTT	CSVDPGREAGFNEKLFF
TRBV7-9	NA	NA	TRBJ2-1	TGTGCCAGCAGGATAGGGGGCAATGAGCAGTTCTTC	CASRIGGNEQFF
TRBV7-6	NA	NA	TRBJ2-5	TGTGCCAGCTCCCCGCCATTCGGAGAGACCCTGTACTTC	CASSPPFGETLYF
TRBV29-1	few	NA	TRBJ2-6	TGCAGCGTTGATGGGGCCAACGTCCTGACTTTC	CSVDGANVLTF
TRBV2	many	NA	TRBJ2-7	TGTGCCAGCGCACTGTCACAGGGTGTCCACGAGCAGTACTTC	CASALSQGVHEQYF
TRBV11-2	NA	NA	TRBJ2-2	TGTGCCAGCAGCTTATTTGGCCGGTATAGCGGAAACACAGGGGAGCTGTTTTTT	CASSLFGRYSGNTGELFF
TRBV20-1	NA	NA	TRBJ1-4	TGCAGTGCTAGAGATGTCCATCAGGGTTGGCCTAATGAAAAACTGTTTTTT	CSARDVHQGWPNEKLFF
TRBV10-3	NA	TRBD2	TRBJ2-3	TGTGCCAGCAGACCGAGTAGGAGCGGGAGGGCCACCGGGGAAGCAGGCACAGATACGCAGTATTTT	CASRPSRSGRATGEAGTDTQYF
TRBV20-1	many	NA	TRBJ1-2	TGCAGTGCTAGAGATACAGAATTTGGGGGCTACACCTTC	CSARDTEFGGYTF
TRBV6-5	many	TRBD1	TRBJ2-7	TGTGCCAGCCATAGACCAGGGGGCTACGAGCAGTACTTC	CASHRPGGYEQYF
TRBV6-6	NA	NA	TRBJ1-5	TGTGCTACACGGGGGGAATTGATGGATCAGCCCCAGCATTTT	CATRGELMDQPQHF
TRBV29-1	NA	TRBD2	TRBJ2-3	TGCAGCGTAGAACTGGGACTAGCGTTCGCAGATACGCAGTATTTT	CSVELGLAFADTQYF
TRBV20-1	NA	TRBD2	TRBJ2-5	TGCAGTGCTAGCGGGAGGGCCACCGGGGAGACCCAGTACTTC	CSASGRATGETQYF
TRBV20-1	few	NA	TRBJ2-3	TGCAGTGCGGAAAGGGTGGATACGCAGTATTTT	CSAERVDTQYF
TRBV2	many	NA	TRBJ2-3	TGTGCCAGCAGTGCCACGCAGTATTTT	CASSATQYF
TRBV6-1	NA	TRBD2	TRBJ2-5	TGTGCCAGCAGTGTACAACTAGCGGGAGGGCCAGAGACCCAGTACTTC	CASSVQLAGGPETQYF
TRBV7-6	many	NA	TRBJ2-7	TGTGCCAGCAGCTTCGGGGCCTCCTACGAGCAGTACTTC	CASSFGASYEQYF
TRBV6-5	NA	NA	TRBJ2-3	TGTGCCAGCAGGCCAGCGACAGCCACAGATACGCAGTATTTT	CASRPATATDTQYF
TRBV7-6	few	NA	TRBJ2-5	TGTGCCAGCAGCTCCGAAGGGACCCAGTACTTC	CASSSEGTQYF
TRBV2	NA	TRBD1	TRBJ1-5	TGTGCCAGCAGGACAGGGGAAGGGAATCAGCCCCAGCATTTT	CASRTGEGNQPQHF
TRBV6-1	NA	TRBD1	TRBJ1-4	TGTGCCAGCAGCGAGACTAGCGGGACAGGAAAACGAAAACTGTTTTTT	CASSETSGTGKRKLFF
TRBV20-1	NA	TRBD2	TRBJ2-7	TGCAGTGCTAGGGCCCCTAGCGGGAGTGGGGGGAATGAGCAGTACTTC	CSARAPSGSGGNEQYF
TRBV19	many	NA	TRBJ2-2	TGTGCCAGTAGTATAAGGGCCCCCATTAACACCGGGGAGCTGTTTTTT	CASSIRAPINTGELFF
TRBV11-2	many	NA	TRBJ2-2	TGTGCCAGTGAGGGTGCGACCGGGGAGCTGTTTTTT	CASEGATGELFF
TRBV2	NA	TRBD1	TRBJ1-2	TGTGCCAGCAGTCTAGACGGACAGGGGAATTATGGCTACACCTTC	CASSLDGQGNYGYTF
TRBV2	NA	NA	TRBJ1-4	TGTGCCAGTAGTATACACGCAGCGAATGAAAAACTGTTTTTT	CASSIHAANEKLFF
TRBV18	many	NA	TRBJ2-6	TGTGCCAGCTCAACCAGGACTACTGGGGCCAACGTCCTGACTTTC	CASSTRTTGANVLTF
TRBV19	NA	NA	TRBJ2-7	TGTGCCAGTAGTATGGGGGATTTGCGGGCCGACGAGCAGTACTTC	CASSMGDLRADEQYF